The sequence of this T cell receptor beta chain was determined in a study of control samples from healthy donors and cancer patients. This table comes from immunoSEQ multiplex PCR, and its TCRdb copy is limited to in-frame clones, with some not included. This sample yields 150,000 or so clones, of which roughly 94% are seen a single time; approximately 14% belongs to the top ten. The CDR3 sequence is 16 residues long. CDR1 and CDR2 from the germline V gene are SGHTA and FQGNSA. The V segment lost 5 bases and the J segment 5 bases; nucleotides outside the gene matches: 11. Sequenced: PBMCs. J is TRBJ1-2 and V is TRBV7-2; 10 nucleotides line up with TRBD1. This receptor was identified in a man between 60 and 75 years old with colorectal cancer. The CDR3 sequence: CASSPTGGPAPYGYTF. Written as DNA, the CDR3 is TGTGCCAGCAGCCCGACAGGGGGCCCGGCTCCTTATGGCTACACCTTC.